A few counts support the clone carrying this T cell receptor (beta chain). The data originate from a study of cytomegalovirus exposure and HLA in healthy donors. The V end was cut by 6 bases, the J end by 8 bases, with 20 bases between. Germline-derived CDR1 and CDR2 are LNHDA and SQIVND (reference sequence). The CDR3 runs to 15 residues. This PCR relied on a set of 60 Vbeta primers and 13 Jbeta primers. Produced via immunoSEQ multiplex PCR; TCRdb's table is partial and in-frame only. The sample carries 90,000 to 100,000 clones, over 60% recorded once. The donors (healthy individuals) were bone marrow donors.

The source is a female donor in good health and CMV-seronegative. The chain couples TRBV19 to TRBJ2-1, with a tentative D call TRBD2 (5 bases). The sample comprised PBMCs. CDR3 DNA sequence: TGTGCCAGTAGGGCCCTAGCCCTTTGGACGGATGAGCAGTTCTTC. Its protein product is CASRALALWTDEQFF.